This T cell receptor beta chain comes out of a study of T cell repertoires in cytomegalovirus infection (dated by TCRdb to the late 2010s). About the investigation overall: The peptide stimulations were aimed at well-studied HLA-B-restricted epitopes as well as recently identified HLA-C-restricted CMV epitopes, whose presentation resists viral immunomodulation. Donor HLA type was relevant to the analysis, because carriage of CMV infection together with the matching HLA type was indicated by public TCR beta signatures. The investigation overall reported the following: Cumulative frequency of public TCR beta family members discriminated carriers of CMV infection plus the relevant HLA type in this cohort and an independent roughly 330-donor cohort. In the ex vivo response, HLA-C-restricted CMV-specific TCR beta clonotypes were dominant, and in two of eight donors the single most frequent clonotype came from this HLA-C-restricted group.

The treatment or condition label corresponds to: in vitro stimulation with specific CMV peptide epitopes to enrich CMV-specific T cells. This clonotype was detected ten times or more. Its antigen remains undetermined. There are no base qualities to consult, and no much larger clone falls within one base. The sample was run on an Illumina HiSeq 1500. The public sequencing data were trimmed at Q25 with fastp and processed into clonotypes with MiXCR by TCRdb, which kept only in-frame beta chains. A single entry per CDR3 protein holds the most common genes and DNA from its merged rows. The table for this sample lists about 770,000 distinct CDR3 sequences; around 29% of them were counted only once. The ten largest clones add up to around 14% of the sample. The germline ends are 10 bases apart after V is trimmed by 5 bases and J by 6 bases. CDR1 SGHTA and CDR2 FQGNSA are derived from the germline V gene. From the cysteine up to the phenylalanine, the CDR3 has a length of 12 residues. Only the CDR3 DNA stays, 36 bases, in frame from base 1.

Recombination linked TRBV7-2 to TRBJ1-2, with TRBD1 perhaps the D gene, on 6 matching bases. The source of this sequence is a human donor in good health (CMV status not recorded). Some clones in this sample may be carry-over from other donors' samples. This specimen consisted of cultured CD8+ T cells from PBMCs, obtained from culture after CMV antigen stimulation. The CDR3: CASSPTGNGYTF. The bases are TGTGCCAGCAGCCCCACAGGGAATGGCTACACCTTC.